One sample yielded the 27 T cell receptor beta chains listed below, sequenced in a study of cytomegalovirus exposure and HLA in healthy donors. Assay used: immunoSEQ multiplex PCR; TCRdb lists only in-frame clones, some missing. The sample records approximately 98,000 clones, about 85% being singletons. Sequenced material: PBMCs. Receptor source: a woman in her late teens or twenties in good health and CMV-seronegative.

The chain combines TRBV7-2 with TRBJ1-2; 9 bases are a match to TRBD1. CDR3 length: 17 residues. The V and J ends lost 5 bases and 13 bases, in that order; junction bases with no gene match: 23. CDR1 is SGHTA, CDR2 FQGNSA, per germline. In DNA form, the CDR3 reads TGTGCCAGCAGCCTGGAATTTCGGACAGGGGCAAATAGGCCCACCACCTTC. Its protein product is CASSLEFRTGANRPTTF.

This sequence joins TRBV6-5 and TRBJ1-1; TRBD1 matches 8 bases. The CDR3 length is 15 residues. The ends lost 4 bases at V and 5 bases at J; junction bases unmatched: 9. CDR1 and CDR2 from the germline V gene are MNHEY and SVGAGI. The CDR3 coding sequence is TGTGCCAGCAGTTCCGCAGGACAGGGCGGAACTGAAGCTTTCTTT. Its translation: CASSSAGQGGTEAFF.

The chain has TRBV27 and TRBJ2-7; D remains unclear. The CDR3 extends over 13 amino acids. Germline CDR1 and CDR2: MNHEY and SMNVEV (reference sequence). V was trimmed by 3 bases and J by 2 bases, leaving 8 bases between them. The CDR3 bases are TGTGCCAGCAGTTTCCAGATCACCTACGAGCAGTACTTC. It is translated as CASSFQITYEQYF.

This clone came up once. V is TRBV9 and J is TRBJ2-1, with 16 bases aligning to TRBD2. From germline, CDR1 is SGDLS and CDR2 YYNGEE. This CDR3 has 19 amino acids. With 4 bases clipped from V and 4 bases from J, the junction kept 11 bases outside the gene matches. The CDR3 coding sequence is TGTGCCAGCAGCCCACCGGGACTAGCGGGGGGGGGTACATACAATGAGCAGTTCTTC. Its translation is CASSPPGLAGGGTYNEQFF.

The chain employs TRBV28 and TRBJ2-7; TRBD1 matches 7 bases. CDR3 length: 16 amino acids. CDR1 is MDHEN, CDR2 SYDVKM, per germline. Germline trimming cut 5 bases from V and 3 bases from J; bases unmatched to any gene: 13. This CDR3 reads CASSPLPGQRFYEQYF. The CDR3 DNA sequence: TGTGCCAGCAGTCCCCTTCCGGGACAGCGATTCTACGAGCAGTACTTC.

The CDR3 DNA is TGTGCCAGCAGCTTGGAAGCCCGCACCGGGGAGCTGTTTTTT. Protein product: CASSLEARTGELFF. The V call is TRBV5-4, the J call TRBJ2-2, with D hard to call. This CDR3 is 14 amino acids long. Germline V CDR1 and CDR2: SGHNT, YYREEE (reference sequence). V was clipped by 0 bases and J by 4 bases, with 7 bases between them. The full variable domain, its missing parts supplied by reference TRBV5-4 and TRBJ2-2, is ETGVTQSPTHLIKTRGQQVTLRCSSQSGHNTVSWYQQALGQGPQFIFQYYREEENGRGNFPPRFSGLQFPNYSSELNVNALELDDSALYLCASSLEARTGELFFGEGSRLTVL.

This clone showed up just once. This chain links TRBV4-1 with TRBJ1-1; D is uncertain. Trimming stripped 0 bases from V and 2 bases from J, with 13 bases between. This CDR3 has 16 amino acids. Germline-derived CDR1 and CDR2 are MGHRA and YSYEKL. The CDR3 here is CASSQDPLRGNTEAFF. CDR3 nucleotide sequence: TGCGCCAGCAGCCAAGATCCCCTCCGAGGAAACACTGAAGCTTTCTTT.

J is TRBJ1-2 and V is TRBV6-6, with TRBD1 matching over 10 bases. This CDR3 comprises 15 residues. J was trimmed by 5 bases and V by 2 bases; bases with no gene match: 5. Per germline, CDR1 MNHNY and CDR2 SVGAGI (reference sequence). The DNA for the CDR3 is TGTGCCAGCAGTTACGGGACAGGGGTTTTTTATGGCTACACCTTC. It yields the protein CASSYGTGVFYGYTF.

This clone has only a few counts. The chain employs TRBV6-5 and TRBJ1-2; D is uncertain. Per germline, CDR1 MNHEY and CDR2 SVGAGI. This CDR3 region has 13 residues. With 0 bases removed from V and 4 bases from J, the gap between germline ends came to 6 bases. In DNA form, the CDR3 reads TGTGCCAGCAGTTACTCCCGAGCCTATGGCTACACCTTC. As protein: CASSYSRAYGYTF.

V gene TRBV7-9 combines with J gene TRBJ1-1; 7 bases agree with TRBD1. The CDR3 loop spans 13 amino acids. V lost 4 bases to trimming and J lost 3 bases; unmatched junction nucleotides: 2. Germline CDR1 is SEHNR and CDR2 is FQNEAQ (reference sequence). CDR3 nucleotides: TGTGCCAGCAGCTCAGACAGGGACACTGAAGCTTTCTTT. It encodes CASSSDRDTEAFF.

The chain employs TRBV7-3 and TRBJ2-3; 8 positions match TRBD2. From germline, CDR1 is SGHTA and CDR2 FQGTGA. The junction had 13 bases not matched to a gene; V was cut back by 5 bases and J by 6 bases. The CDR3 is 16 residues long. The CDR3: CASSPILGGGPDTQYF. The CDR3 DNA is TGTGCCAGCAGCCCTATTCTCGGGGGGGGCCCCGATACGCAGTATTTT.

This CDR3 reads CASSEARSDCTF. The CDR3 DNA reads TGTGCCAGCAGTGAAGCGCGGTCGGATTGCACCTTC. V and J are TRBV2 and TRBJ1-2; D unclear. Germline V gene lookup returns CDR1 SNHLY and CDR2 FYNNEI. Trimming stripped 0 bases from V and 13 bases from J, with 12 bases between. The CDR3 is made up of 12 amino acids.

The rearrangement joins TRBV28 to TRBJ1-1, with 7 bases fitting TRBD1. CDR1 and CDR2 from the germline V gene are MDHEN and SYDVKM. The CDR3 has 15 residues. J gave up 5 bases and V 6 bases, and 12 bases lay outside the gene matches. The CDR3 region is CASSPLRQGWTEAFF. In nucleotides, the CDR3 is TGTGCCAGCAGCCCTCTACGACAGGGATGGACTGAAGCTTTCTTT.

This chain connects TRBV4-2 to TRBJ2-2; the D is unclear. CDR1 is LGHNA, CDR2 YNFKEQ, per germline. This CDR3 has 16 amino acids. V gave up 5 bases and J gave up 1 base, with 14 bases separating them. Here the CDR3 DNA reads TGTGCCAGCAGCGGCGGCGTGTCTGAGAACACCGGGGAGCTGTTTTTT. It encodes CASSGGVSENTGELFF.

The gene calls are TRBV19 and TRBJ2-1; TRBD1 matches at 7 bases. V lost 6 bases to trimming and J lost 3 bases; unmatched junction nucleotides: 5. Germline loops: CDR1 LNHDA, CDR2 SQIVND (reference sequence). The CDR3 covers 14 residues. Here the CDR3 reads CASRKDRIYNEQFF. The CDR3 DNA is TGTGCCAGTAGGAAGGACAGGATCTACAATGAGCAGTTCTTC.

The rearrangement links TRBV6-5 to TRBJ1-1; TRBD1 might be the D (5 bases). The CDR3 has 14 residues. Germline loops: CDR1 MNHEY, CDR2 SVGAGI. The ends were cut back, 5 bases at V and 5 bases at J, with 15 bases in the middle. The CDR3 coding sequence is TGTGCCAGCAGTAGCCACGGGGGAAGGACTGAAGCTTTCTTT. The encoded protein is CASSSHGGRTEAFF.

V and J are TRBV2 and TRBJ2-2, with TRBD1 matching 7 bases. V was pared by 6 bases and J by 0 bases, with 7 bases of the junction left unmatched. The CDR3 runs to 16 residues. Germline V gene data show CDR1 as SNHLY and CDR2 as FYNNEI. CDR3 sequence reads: CASRGGTATNTGELFF. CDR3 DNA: TGTGCCAGCAGAGGTGGGACAGCCACGAACACCGGGGAGCTGTTTTTT.

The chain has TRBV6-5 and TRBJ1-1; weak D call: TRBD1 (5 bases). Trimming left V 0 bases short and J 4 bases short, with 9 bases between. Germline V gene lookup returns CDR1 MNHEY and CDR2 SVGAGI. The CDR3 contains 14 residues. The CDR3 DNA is TGTGCCAGCAGTTACTCGGATAGGGGCACTGAAGCTTTCTTT. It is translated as CASSYSDRGTEAFF.

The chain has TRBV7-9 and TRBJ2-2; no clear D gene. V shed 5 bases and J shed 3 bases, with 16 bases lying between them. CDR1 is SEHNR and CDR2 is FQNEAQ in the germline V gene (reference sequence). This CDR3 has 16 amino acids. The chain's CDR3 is CASSQTLPSYTGELFF. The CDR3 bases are TGTGCCAGCAGCCAGACTCTTCCGTCCTACACCGGGGAGCTGTTTTTT.

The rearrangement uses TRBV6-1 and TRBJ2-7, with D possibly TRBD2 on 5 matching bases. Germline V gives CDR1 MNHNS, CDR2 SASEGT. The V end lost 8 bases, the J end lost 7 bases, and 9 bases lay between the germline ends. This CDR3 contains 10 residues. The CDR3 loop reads CASEGTEQYF. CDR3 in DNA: TGTGCCAGCGAGGGAACGGAGCAGTACTTC.

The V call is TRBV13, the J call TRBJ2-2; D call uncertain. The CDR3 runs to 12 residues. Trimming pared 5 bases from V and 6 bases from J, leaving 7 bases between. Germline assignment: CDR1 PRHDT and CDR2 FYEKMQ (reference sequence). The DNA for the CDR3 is TGTGCCAGCAGCCTTAGTTCCGGGGAGCTGTTTTTT. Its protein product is CASSLSSGELFF.

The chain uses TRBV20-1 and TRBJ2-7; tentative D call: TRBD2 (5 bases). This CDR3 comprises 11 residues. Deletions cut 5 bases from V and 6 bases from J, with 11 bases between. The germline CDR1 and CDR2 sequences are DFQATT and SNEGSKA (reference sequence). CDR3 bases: TGCAGTGCTCGGGGTGTGAGCGAGCAGTACTTC. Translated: CSARGVSEQYF.

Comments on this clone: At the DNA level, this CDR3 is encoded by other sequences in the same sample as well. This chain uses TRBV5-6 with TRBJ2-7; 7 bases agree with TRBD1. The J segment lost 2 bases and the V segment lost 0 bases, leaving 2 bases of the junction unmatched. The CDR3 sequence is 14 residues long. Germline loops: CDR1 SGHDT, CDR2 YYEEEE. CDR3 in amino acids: CASSLGQGPYEQYF. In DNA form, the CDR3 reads TGTGCCAGCAGCTTGGGACAGGGCCCCTACGAGCAGTACTTC.

In DNA form, the CDR3 reads TGTGCCAGTAGAGCCGGGACAGCTAATGAAAAACTGTTTTTT. This gives the protein CASRAGTANEKLFF. The chain employs TRBV19 and TRBJ1-4; TRBD1 aligns across 7 bases. Germline V gives CDR1 LNHDA, CDR2 SQIVND (reference sequence). The CDR3 contains 14 residues. The V and J ends lost 6 bases and 3 bases, in that order; junction bases with no gene match: 4.

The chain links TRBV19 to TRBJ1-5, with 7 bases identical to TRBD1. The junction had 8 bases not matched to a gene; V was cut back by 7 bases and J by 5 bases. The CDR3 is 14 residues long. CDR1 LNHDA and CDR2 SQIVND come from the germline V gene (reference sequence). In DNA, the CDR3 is TGTGCCAGTACCCGGACAGGAGGAGATCAGCCCCAGCATTTT. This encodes CASTRTGGDQPQHF.

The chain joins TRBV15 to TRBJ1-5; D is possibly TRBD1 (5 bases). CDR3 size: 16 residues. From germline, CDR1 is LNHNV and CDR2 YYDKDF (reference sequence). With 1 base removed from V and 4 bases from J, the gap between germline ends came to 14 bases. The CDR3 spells CATSRGSGIQNQPQHF. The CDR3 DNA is TGTGCCACCAGCAGAGGGTCAGGGATCCAAAATCAGCCCCAGCATTTT.

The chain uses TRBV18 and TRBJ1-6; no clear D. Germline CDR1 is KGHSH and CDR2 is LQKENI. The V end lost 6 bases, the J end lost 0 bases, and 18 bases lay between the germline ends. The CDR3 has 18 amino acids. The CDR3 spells CASSPGHPGSSYNSPLHF. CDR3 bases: TGTGCCAGCTCTCCGGGTCACCCGGGGAGCTCCTATAATTCACCCCTCCACTTT.